The 25 T cell receptor beta chains in this list originate from one sample, sequenced in a study of cytomegalovirus exposure and HLA in healthy donors. This table comes from immunoSEQ multiplex PCR, and its TCRdb copy is limited to in-frame clones, with some not included. The sample carries 130,000 to 150,000 clones, around 88% recorded once. Input material: PBMCs. Every receptor here comes from a woman under 30 in good health and CMV-seropositive.

This chain joins TRBV7-6 and TRBJ2-2, with 10 positions matching TRBD2. The CDR3 has 16 residues. The trim removed 2 bases at V and 7 bases at J, leaving 7 bases unmatched. CDR1 and CDR2 (germline): SGHVS, FNYEAQ. This CDR3 reads CASSLSTTSGIGELFF. In nucleotides, the CDR3 is TGTGCCAGCAGCTTAAGCACCACTAGCGGGATCGGGGAGCTGTTTTTT.

This sequence joins TRBV28 and TRBJ1-1; TRBD1 might be the D (6 bases). Germline CDR1 and CDR2: MDHEN and SYDVKM. The V end was cut by 5 bases, the J end by 3 bases, with 19 bases between. The length of the CDR3 is 16 residues. The CDR3 reads CASSDVPGQGDTEAFF. Written as DNA, the CDR3 is TGTGCCAGCAGTGACGTACCGGGACAAGGGGACACTGAAGCTTTCTTT. The full variable domain, rest sourced from reference TRBV28 and TRBJ1-1, is DVKVTQSSRYLVKRTGEKVFLECVQDMDHENMFWYRQDPGLGLRLIYFSYDVKMKEKGDIPEGYSVSREKKERFSLILESASTNQTSMYLCASSDVPGQGDTEAFFGQGTRLTVV.

The V call is TRBV27, the J call TRBJ2-1; perhaps TRBD2 as D (6 bases). CDR3 length: 15 amino acids. V dropped 7 bases and J dropped 4 bases, with 17 bases sitting between them. Germline V lookup: CDR1 MNHEY, CDR2 SMNVEV (reference sequence). The CDR3 region has the DNA TGTGCCAGCAATTCCGCGGGACCAAATTACAATGAGCAGTTCTTC. Encoded protein: CASNSAGPNYNEQFF.

The V call is TRBV7-9, the J call TRBJ2-7; no definite D call. V lost 4 bases, J lost 4 bases, and 5 bases lay in between. The CDR3 sequence is 11 residues long. Germline V gene data show CDR1 as SEHNR and CDR2 as FQNEAQ (reference sequence). The CDR3 region is CASSSRYEQYF. Here the CDR3 DNA reads TGTGCCAGCAGCTCTAGATACGAGCAGTACTTC.

As DNA, the CDR3 is TGTGCCAGTACCGTACAGGGGAATACCGGCGAGCAGTACTTC. It specifies CASTVQGNTGEQYF. The rearrangement uses TRBV19 and TRBJ2-7; the match to TRBD1 covers 7 bases. Germline CDR1 LNHDA, CDR2 SQIVND (reference sequence). V lost 7 bases and J lost 6; bases outside the gene matches: 12. The CDR3 loop spans 14 amino acids.

The gene calls are TRBV4-2 and TRBJ2-1; 7 nucleotides line up with TRBD2. J was trimmed by 4 bases and V by 1 base; bases with no gene match: 7. The CDR3 runs to 16 residues. CDR1 and CDR2 from the germline V gene are LGHNA and YNFKEQ. For the CDR3, the DNA is TGTGCCAGCAGCCAAGCCGGGGGGACTTCTTACAATGAGCAGTTCTTC. Encoded protein: CASSQAGGTSYNEQFF.

The chain carries TRBV28 and TRBJ1-4; D perhaps matches TRBD1 (5 bases). The CDR3 runs 17 residues. Germline-derived CDR1 and CDR2 are MDHEN and SYDVKM. V was pared by 3 bases and J by 2 bases, with 16 bases between. The CDR3 DNA is TGTGCCAGCAGTTTGGGGCAGGGTGGTGGTACTAATGAAAAACTGTTTTTT. It is translated as CASSLGQGGGTNEKLFF.

The chain joins TRBV6-5 to TRBJ1-6, with a possible D match to TRBD1 (6 bases). The CDR3 totals 15 residues. CDR1 and CDR2 from the germline V gene are MNHEY and SVGAGI. The ends were cut back, 1 base at V and 5 bases at J, with 9 bases in the middle. CDR3 in DNA: TGTGCCAGCAGTTACTACACAGGGAATAATTCACCCCTCCACTTT. Encoded protein: CASSYYTGNNSPLHF.

This clone was observed a few times. V and J are TRBV7-2 and TRBJ1-5, with D maybe TRBD1 (5 bases). CDR1 and CDR2 (germline): SGHTA, FQGNSA. The CDR3 is made up of 13 amino acids. Trimming removed 5 bases from V and 6 bases from J, with 11 bases in between. In nucleotides, the CDR3 is TGTGCCAGCAGCCGGGGGGATGCTCAGCCCCAGCATTTT. Residues: CASSRGDAQPQHF.

This sequence joins TRBV6-5 and TRBJ2-3, with 8 bases that match TRBD2. Losses at the gene ends were 4 bases for V and 5 bases for J; bases not matched to a gene: 8. CDR3 size: 15 residues. CDR1 and CDR2 from the germline V gene are MNHEY and SVGAGI. CDR3 residues: CASSSSAGDEDTQYF. DNA for the CDR3: TGTGCCAGCAGTTCCTCAGCGGGAGACGAAGATACGCAGTATTTT.

The chain employs TRBV4-3 and TRBJ1-1; tentatively, D is TRBD1 (6 bases). Germline V gives CDR1 LGHNA, CDR2 YSLEER. The CDR3 consists of 17 residues. V lost 6 bases to trimming and J lost 1 base, with 21 bases between them. The CDR3 here is CASSKTQIVGANTEAFF. The CDR3 DNA reads as TGCGCCAGCAGTAAGACGCAGATCGTGGGGGCGAACACTGAAGCTTTCTTT.

CDR3 sequence (DNA): TGTGCCAGCAGCTCGCAGGGGTTTAGTGAAAAACTGTTTTTT. This translates into CASSSQGFSEKLFF. V and J are TRBV7-9 and TRBJ1-4, with a weak D call TRBD1 (6 bases). This CDR3 has 14 residues. Germline V lookup: CDR1 SEHNR, CDR2 FQNEAQ (reference sequence). V was cut by 4 bases and J by 7 bases, with 13 bases left in between. Full variable domain (rest looked up from reference TRBV7-9 and TRBJ1-4): DTGVSQNPRHKITKRGQNVTFRCDPISEHNRLYWYRQTLGQGPEFLTYFQNEAQLEKSRLLSDRFSAERPKGSFSTLEIQRTEQGDSAMYLCASSSQGFSEKLFFGSGTQLSVL.

The chain has TRBV11-2 and TRBJ2-7, with TRBD1 matching over 10 bases. Germline V gene lookup returns CDR1 SGHAT and CDR2 FQNNGV. The CDR3 totals 13 residues. V was clipped by 3 bases and J by 5 bases; unmatched bases: 1. The DNA of the CDR3 is TGTGCCAGCAGCTTGGACAGGGGGGACGAGCAGTACTTC. Translated: CASSLDRGDEQYF.

The chain combines TRBV2 with TRBJ1-5; TRBD1 might be the D (6 bases). Germline lookup yields CDR1 SNHLY and CDR2 FYNNEI. Trimming removed 6 bases from V and 5 bases from J, with 14 bases in between. The length of the CDR3 is 14 residues. CDR3 region: CASRGRGGDQPQHF. CDR3 DNA: TGTGCCAGCAGGGGCAGGGGAGGGGATCAGCCCCAGCATTTT.

This clone was detected only once. The chain links TRBV5-4 to TRBJ1-1; tentative D call: TRBD1 (5 bases). Germline-derived CDR1 and CDR2 are SGHNT and YYREEE (reference sequence). This CDR3 has 15 residues. Trimming took off 2 bases at V and 0 bases at J, with 11 bases between the two ends. CDR3 DNA: TGTGCCAGCAGCTTTCCACAGGCTATGAACACTGAAGCTTTCTTT. Translated: CASSFPQAMNTEAFF.

V and J are TRBV27 and TRBJ2-1; tentative D call: TRBD1 (5 bases). Germline-derived CDR1 and CDR2 are MNHEY and SMNVEV (reference sequence). V was clipped by 1 base and J by 4 bases, with 5 bases between them. The CDR3 covers 13 residues. DNA for the CDR3: TGTGCCAGCAGTTTATACAGGTACAATGAGCAGTTCTTC. Amino acids: CASSLYRYNEQFF.

The chain uses TRBV7-2 and TRBJ2-5; D is perhaps TRBD2 (6 bases). Trimming shortened V by 3 bases and J by 1 base, and 21 bases separated the two germline ends. This CDR3 has 18 amino acids. CDR1 is SGHTA, CDR2 FQGNSA, per germline. The CDR3 protein is CASSFYPRLRDFQETQYF. CDR3 nucleotide sequence: TGTGCCAGCAGCTTTTATCCGCGCCTCCGGGACTTCCAAGAGACCCAGTACTTC.

The CDR3 nucleotides read TGTGCCAGTAACCCGGGGACAGGGGCTCCCTTGAACACTGAAGCTTTCTTT. The encoded protein is CASNPGTGAPLNTEAFF. The rearrangement links TRBV19 to TRBJ1-1; 10 bases map to TRBD1. Germline CDR1 LNHDA, CDR2 SQIVND (reference sequence). With V trimmed by 7 bases and J by 0 bases, 11 bases remained unmatched. The CDR3 spans 17 residues.

V gene TRBV10-3 combines with J gene TRBJ2-3; the match to TRBD2 covers 9 bases. Germline values: CDR1 ENHRY, CDR2 SYGVKD. The CDR3 sequence is 15 residues long. V lost 5 bases and J lost 1; bases outside the gene matches: 4. CDR3 in DNA: TGTGCCATCAGTTTAGCGGGAGCCGGCACAGATACGCAGTATTTT. This translates into CAISLAGAGTDTQYF.

V usage is TRBV19 and J usage is TRBJ2-7; D call uncertain. The CDR3 length is 14 residues. CDR1 and CDR2 from the germline V gene are LNHDA and SQIVND (reference sequence). V was trimmed by 4 bases and J by 2 bases, leaving 12 bases between them. The CDR3 sequence is CASSTFGGAYEQYF. The CDR3 bases are TGTGCCAGTAGTACGTTCGGCGGAGCCTACGAGCAGTACTTC.

The chain links TRBV5-1 to TRBJ1-1; D perhaps matches TRBD1 (6 bases). Germline V gene data show CDR1 as SGHRS and CDR2 as YFSETQ. CDR3 size: 16 residues. Trimming removed 0 bases from V and 0 bases from J, with 12 bases in between. Here the CDR3 DNA reads TGCGCCAGCAGCTTGGCACAGGGTCGGATGAACACTGAAGCTTTCTTT. Residues: CASSLAQGRMNTEAFF. The complete variable domain, with remaining parts taken from reference TRBV5-1 and TRBJ1-1, reads KAGVTQTPRYLIKTRGQQVTLSCSPISGHRSVSWYQQTPGQGLQFLFEYFSETQRNKGNFPGRFSGRQFSNSRSEMNVSTLELGDSALYLCASSLAQGRMNTEAFFGQGTRLTVV.

The chain joins TRBV9 to TRBJ2-2, with 9 bases matching TRBD2. The CDR3 length is 16 residues. Trimming cost V 2 bases and J 3 bases; bases outside gene matches: 5. Germline V CDR1 and CDR2: SGDLS, YYNGEE. This chain's CDR3 is CASSVPAGGDTGELFF. CDR3 nucleotide sequence: TGTGCCAGCAGCGTTCCAGCGGGGGGAGACACCGGGGAGCTGTTTTTT.

This clone was recorded once. The chain has TRBV5-1 and TRBJ2-3; TRBD1 matches at 8 bases. Germline lookup yields CDR1 SGHRS and CDR2 YFSETQ. Trimming took 4 bases from V and 6 from J; bases not matched to a gene: 10. CDR3 length: 15 residues. This CDR3 reads CASSTTGVSSDTQYF. The CDR3 bases are TGCGCCAGCAGCACGACAGGGGTCTCCTCGGATACGCAGTATTTT. The full variable domain, its missing parts supplied by reference TRBV5-1 and TRBJ2-3, is KAGVTQTPRYLIKTRGQQVTLSCSPISGHRSVSWYQQTPGQGLQFLFEYFSETQRNKGNFPGRFSGRQFSNSRSEMNVSTLELGDSALYLCASSTTGVSSDTQYFGPGTRLTVL.

The gene calls are TRBV29-1 and TRBJ2-1, with 8 bases lining up with TRBD1. The CDR3 runs 14 residues. Germline assignment: CDR1 SQVTM and CDR2 ANQGSEA. V lost 7 bases to trimming and J lost 10 bases; unmatched junction nucleotides: 15. In nucleotides, the CDR3 is TGCAGCGGCGGACAGGGCCTCGGCCAGGGCGAGCAGTTCTTC. As protein: CSGGQGLGQGEQFF.

This chain joins TRBV5-8 and TRBJ2-3, with 7 bases lining up with TRBD2. The CDR3 runs to 15 residues. Germline V lookup: CDR1 SGHTS, CDR2 YDEGEE. Unmatched junction bases numbered 6, after V lost 0 bases and J lost 5 bases. The CDR3, as DNA: TGTGCCAGCAGCTTGGTTGCGGGAGAAGTAGATACGCAGTATTTT. Translated, it gives CASSLVAGEVDTQYF.